This T cell receptor beta chain was sequenced for a study of neurological immune-mediated disorders. The sorted libraries were made from approximately 1 million CD4+ or CD8+ T cells. This CDR3 is built from 14 residues. The germline V gene has CDR1 DFQATT and CDR2 SNEGSKA (reference sequence). Trimming cost V 0 bases and J 3 bases, with 11 bases left between them. The cDNA was synthesized by 5'RACE incorporating 10-nucleotide random UMIs. MiXCR was run by TCRdb on the 5' RACE reads, yielding one entry per CDR3 protein. The sample shows approximately 30,000 distinct CDR3 sequences, 4% of them seen only once.

The chain employs TRBV20-1 and TRBJ1-1; no reliable D call. The specimen was CD4+ T cells from blood. The sequence was collected from a woman in her thirties or forties in good health. Here the CDR3 reads CSARDQDGYTEAFF. The CDR3 bases are TGCAGTGCTAGAGACCAAGACGGATACACTGAAGCTTTCTTT.